Listed here are 12 T cell receptor beta chains from one sample, sequenced in a study of cytomegalovirus exposure and HLA in healthy donors. This PCR relied on a set of 60 Vbeta primers and 13 Jbeta primers. Some clones are missing from TCRdb's copy, which holds only in-frame ones; the method was immunoSEQ multiplex PCR. The table includes around 130,000 clones, under 85% detected once. Sequencing was carried out using PBMCs. Every receptor here comes from a man younger than 30 in good health and CMV-seropositive.

The rearrangement uses TRBV12-5 and TRBJ2-3, with 9 nucleotides matching TRBD2. CDR3 length: 17 residues. Germline CDR1 and CDR2: LGHNT and FRNRAP. The V and J ends lost 2 bases and 0 bases, in that order; junction bases with no gene match: 6. The CDR3 sequence: CASGLTPTSGSTDTQYF. The CDR3 coding sequence is TGTGCTAGTGGTTTGACCCCAACTAGCGGGAGCACAGATACGCAGTATTTT.

The rearrangement uses TRBV18 and TRBJ1-3, with D uncertain. Germline-derived CDR1 and CDR2 are KGHSH and LQKENI. V was trimmed by 4 bases and J by 0 bases, leaving 13 bases between them. This CDR3 comprises 16 residues. CDR3 DNA sequence: TGTGCCAGCTCACTCTCCACCGGGGTCTCTGGAAACACCATATATTTT. Translated, it gives CASSLSTGVSGNTIYF.

V is TRBV9 and J is TRBJ2-1; D call uncertain. V dropped 3 bases and J dropped 0 bases, with 13 bases sitting between them. Germline V gene lookup returns CDR1 SGDLS and CDR2 YYNGEE. This CDR3 comprises 16 residues. CDR3 region: CASSEPENRSYNEQFF. The CDR3 DNA is TGTGCCAGCAGCGAGCCCGAGAATCGCTCCTACAATGAGCAGTTCTTC.

In nucleotides, the CDR3 is TGTGCCAGCAGCGCGGGCAGATCAACACCCCTCCACTTT. It yields the protein CASSAGRSTPLHF. The chain carries TRBV6-5 and TRBJ1-6, with D unclear. V was clipped by 6 bases and J by 11 bases, with 14 bases between them. Germline CDR1 is MNHEY and CDR2 is SVGAGI. CDR3 length: 13 amino acids.

The rearrangement uses TRBV4-1 and TRBJ2-3; 10 positions match TRBD2. V lost 5 bases, J lost 8 bases, and 13 bases stayed unmatched. The CDR3 sequence is 16 residues long. Germline lookup yields CDR1 MGHRA and CDR2 YSYEKL. The CDR3 nucleotides are TGCGCCAGCAGCGAGGGGCTAGCGGGAGCGGCGGGTACGCAGTATTTT. Its protein product is CASSEGLAGAAGTQYF.

The chain has TRBV27 and TRBJ1-4; a weak D match, TRBD1 (5 bases). V was pared by 6 bases and J by 6 bases, with 14 bases between. This CDR3 is built from 14 residues. Per the germline V gene, CDR1 is MNHEY and CDR2 is SMNVEV (reference sequence). DNA of the CDR3: TGTGCCAGCAGCCTGGGGGAGGCGGATGAAAAACTGTTTTTT. Translation: CASSLGEADEKLFF.

The V gene is TRBV14, the J gene TRBJ1-4; the D gene is possibly TRBD1 (6 bases). The germline V gene encodes CDR1 SGHDN and CDR2 FVKESK. V was clipped by 1 base and J by 8 bases, with 17 bases between them. The CDR3 extends over 16 amino acids. The CDR3 nucleotides read TGTGCCAGCAGCCAAGTACGGGGGGACGGGGGCGAAAAACTGTTTTTT. This translates into CASSQVRGDGGEKLFF. The variable domain in full, completed from reference TRBV14 and TRBJ1-4, reads EAGVTQFPSHSVIEKGQTVTLRCDPISGHDNLYWYRRVMGKEIKFLLHFVKESKQDESGMPNNRFLAERTGGTYSTLKVQPAELEDSGVYFCASSQVRGDGGEKLFFGSGTQLSVL.

The J gene is TRBJ1-3, the V gene TRBV28; a weak D match, TRBD1 (6 bases). Germline CDR1 MDHEN, CDR2 SYDVKM. Between the trimmed V and J ends, which lost 3 bases and 1 base, there was a span of 22 bases. This CDR3 has 19 residues. In DNA, the CDR3 is TGTGCCAGCAGTTTTTTTCAGTCGGGCAGGGGAAGGTCTGGAAACACCATATATTTT. It specifies CASSFFQSGRGRSGNTIYF.

This chain connects TRBV28 to TRBJ2-7; TRBD1 matches at 10 bases. Trimming at V came to 7 bases and at J to 7 bases, leaving 10 bases not matched to a gene. Germline CDR1 and CDR2: MDHEN and SYDVKM. The length of the CDR3 is 14 residues. This CDR3 is CASISGTGALEQYF. CDR3 nucleotides: TGTGCCAGCATCTCCGGGACAGGGGCGTTAGAGCAGTACTTC.

The chain has TRBV6-5 and TRBJ2-2, with D uncertain. Germline V lookup: CDR1 MNHEY, CDR2 SVGAGI. Trimming removed 6 bases at V and 6 bases at J, with 8 bases between. There are 12 residues in the CDR3. The CDR3: CASSSSPGELFF. The CDR3 DNA reads as TGTGCCAGCAGCTCTTCTCCCGGGGAGCTGTTTTTT.

About this clone: Other DNA sequences in this specimen translate into the identical CDR3. The chain joins TRBV6-5 to TRBJ1-2; D is perhaps TRBD1 (5 bases). The V gene's germline CDR1 is MNHEY and CDR2 SVGAGI. Trimming left V 6 bases short and J 4 bases short, with 12 bases between. This CDR3 contains 13 residues. The CDR3 loop is CASRPGMRYGYTF. The CDR3 coding sequence is TGTGCCAGCAGACCAGGGATGCGCTATGGCTACACCTTC.

The chain recombines TRBV28 with TRBJ2-7; 7 bases map to TRBD1. V was pared by 2 bases and J by 2 bases, with 0 bases of the junction left unmatched. This CDR3 is 13 amino acids long. Germline-derived CDR1 and CDR2 are MDHEN and SYDVKM. The DNA for the CDR3 is TGTGCCAGCAGTTTACAGGGGGCCTACGAGCAGTACTTC. Its translation: CASSLQGAYEQYF.